This is a list of T cell receptor beta chains from one sample in a study of T cells after yellow fever vaccination. TCRdb itself ran the 5' RACE reads through MiXCR, one entry per CDR3 protein. The profile covers 300,000 to 350,000 distinct CDR3 sequences, with 3.5% to 4.5% appearing a single time and roughly a fifth taken by the ten largest. Material: PBMCs, obtained 15 days after the yellow fever booster vaccination. These receptors were obtained from a man between 18 and 35 years old who received the YFV17D yellow fever vaccine. Each CDR3 is given with its conserved first and last residue. A D gene is named only where the DNA matches it firmly.

J gene,D gene,V gene,CDR3 length,CDR3 protein
TRBJ1-3,NA,TRBV7-3,12,CAFYPAGNTIYF
TRBJ2-3,NA,TRBV7-8,15,CASSLAWTRVDTQYF
TRBJ2-7,TRBD2,TRBV13,16,CASSSYLGGGSYEQYF
TRBJ1-2,NA,TRBV6-1,13,CASTYQGFWGYTF
TRBJ2-7,TRBD2,TRBV29-1,11,CSVQRGSEQYF
TRBJ1-1,NA,TRBV12-3/TRBV12-4,16,CASREGQPTGNTEAFF
TRBJ1-4,NA,TRBV6-5,15,CASSLGFQVGEKLFF
TRBJ2-4,NA,TRBV28,16,CASSSGGVIAKNIQYF
TRBJ1-4,TRBD1,TRBV7-2,16,CASSLVSGQGFEKLFF
TRBJ1-6,NA,TRBV20-1,14,CSARKGSYNSPLHF
TRBJ2-1,NA,TRBV20-1,16,CSASNPGRSSYNEQFF
TRBJ2-2,TRBD1,TRBV5-1,16,CASSLKGTGATGELFF
TRBJ1-5,NA,TRBV15,15,CATSSGSPAGQPQHF
TRBJ2-2,NA,TRBV28,14,CASSFGAGTGELFF
TRBJ2-5,TRBD2,TRBV7-2,18,CASSLGASGGAYQETQYF
TRBJ2-3,NA,TRBV29-1,13,CSVGGAPADTQYF
TRBJ2-7,NA,TRBV7-2,13,CASSPRDPYEQYF
TRBJ1-5,NA,TRBV6-5,14,CASSFSAGLEGVHF
TRBJ2-5,NA,TRBV6-5,13,CASSLPGGETQYF
TRBJ2-1,TRBD2,TRBV20-1,14,CSARLAGGRGEQFF
TRBJ2-3,NA,TRBV12-3/TRBV12-4,14,CASSLAGYTDTQYF
TRBJ2-1,TRBD2,TRBV18,16,CASSPGTSGGYNEQFF
TRBJ2-3,TRBD1,TRBV20-1,15,CSASEPDRGADTQYF
TRBJ2-7,TRBD1,TRBV18,12,CASSGTAYEQYF
TRBJ1-4,NA,TRBV4-3,13,CASSWRGGEKLFF
TRBJ2-3,TRBD1,TRBV5-1,16,CASSLGVGQPTDTQYF
TRBJ2-1,TRBD1,TRBV7-9,19,CASSPRQGSGPSSYNEQFF
TRBJ1-3,NA,TRBV27,14,CASKRVLGGNTIYF
TRBJ2-2,NA,TRBV21-1,18,CASSKVSRGPSDTWELFF
TRBJ2-1,NA,TRBV5-1,14,CASSLLQGNNEQFF
TRBJ1-2,NA,TRBV18,12,CASSPPSRGYTF
TRBJ2-1,TRBD2,TRBV29-1,13,CSVEWLAGFEQFF
TRBJ2-1,NA,TRBV11-1,17,CASSFSLVGGPGNEQFF
TRBJ1-5,TRBD1,TRBV6-5,14,CASSQGQGDQPQHF
TRBJ1-6,NA,TRBV27,13,CASNPPEGSPLHF
TRBJ1-4,NA,TRBV5-5,11,CASSPDEKLFF
TRBJ1-5,NA,TRBV3-1,15,CASSQAGKSNQPQHF
TRBJ1-2,NA,TRBV4-1,13,CASSQDRDHGYTF
TRBJ2-5,NA,TRBV5-6,14,CASSFKQGGETQYF
TRBJ2-7,NA,TRBV7-9,14,CASSSPLGFYEQYF
TRBJ2-3,TRBD2,TRBV7-2,15,CASSVAPTREATQYF